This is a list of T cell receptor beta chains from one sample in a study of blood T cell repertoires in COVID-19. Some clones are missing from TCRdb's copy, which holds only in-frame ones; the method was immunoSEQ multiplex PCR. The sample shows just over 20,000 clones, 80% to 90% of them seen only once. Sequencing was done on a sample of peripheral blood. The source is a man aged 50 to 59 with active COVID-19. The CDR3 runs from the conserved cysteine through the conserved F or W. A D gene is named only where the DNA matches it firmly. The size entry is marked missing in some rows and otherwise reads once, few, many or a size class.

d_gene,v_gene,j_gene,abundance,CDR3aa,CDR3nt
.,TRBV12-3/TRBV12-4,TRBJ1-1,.,CAPGEGLNTEAFF,TGTGCCCCGGGGGAGGGTCTGAACACTGAAGCTTTCTTT
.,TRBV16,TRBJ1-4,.,CASSPRQANNEKLFF,TGTGCCAGCAGCCCGCGACAGGCGAATAATGAAAAACTGTTTTTT
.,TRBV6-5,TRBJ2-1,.,CASSFYEYNEQFF,TGTGCCAGCAGTTTTTACGAGTACAATGAGCAGTTCTTC
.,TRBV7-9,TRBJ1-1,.,CASSLAGTFEAFF,TGTGCCAGCAGCTTAGCGGGGACATTTGAAGCTTTCTTT
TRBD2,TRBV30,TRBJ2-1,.,CAWIPSGAIGDEQFF,TGTGCCTGGATCCCAAGCGGGGCCATAGGGGATGAGCAGTTCTTC
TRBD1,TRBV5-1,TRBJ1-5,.,CASSPGTGGTNQPQHF,TGCGCCAGCAGCCCAGGGACAGGGGGTACCAATCAGCCCCAGCATTTT
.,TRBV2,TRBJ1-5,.,CASSEFRGNQPQHF,TGTGCCAGCAGTGAATTCCGGGGCAATCAGCCCCAGCATTTT
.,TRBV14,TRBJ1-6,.,CASSQDWGDSPLHF,TGTGCCAGCAGCCAAGACTGGGGGGATTCACCCCTCCACTTT
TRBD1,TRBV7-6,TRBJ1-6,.,CASSFTTGGNSPLHF,TGTGCCAGCAGCTTCACGACAGGGGGTAATTCACCCCTCCACTTT
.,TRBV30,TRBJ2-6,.,CAWSVWRGPGANVLTF,TGTGCCTGGAGTGTATGGCGGGGACCTGGGGCCAACGTCCTGACTTTC
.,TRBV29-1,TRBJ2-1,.,CSADSGNEQFF,TGCAGCGCGGACAGTGGGAATGAGCAGTTCTTC
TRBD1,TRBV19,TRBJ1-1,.,CASLRTGGITEAFF,TGTGCCAGCTTAAGGACAGGGGGCATCACTGAAGCTTTCTTT
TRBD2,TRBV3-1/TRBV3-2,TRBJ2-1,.,CASSQGRGGYNEQFF,TGTGCCAGCAGCCAGGGGCGGGGGGGTTACAATGAGCAGTTCTTC
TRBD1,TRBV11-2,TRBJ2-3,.,CASSSYRGAADTQYF,TGTGCCAGCAGTTCTTACAGGGGCGCGGCAGATACGCAGTATTTT
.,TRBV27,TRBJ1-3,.,CASSLSGGTGNTIYF,TGTGCCAGCAGTTTATCGGGGGGAACTGGAAACACCATATATTTT
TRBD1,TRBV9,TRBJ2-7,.,CASSLGTGGSYEQYF,TGTGCCAGCAGCCTTGGGACAGGGGGTTCCTACGAGCAGTACTTC
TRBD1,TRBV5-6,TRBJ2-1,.,CASSLNGQVWEQFF,TGTGCCAGCAGCCTGAACGGACAGGTATGGGAGCAGTTCTTC
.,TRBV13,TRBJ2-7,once,CASSRRDNSYEQYF,TGTGCCAGCAGCCGCCGGGACAACTCCTACGAGCAGTACTTC
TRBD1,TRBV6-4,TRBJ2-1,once,CASSVLTGGSYNEQFF,TGTGCCAGCAGTGTCCTAACAGGGGGCTCCTACAATGAGCAGTTCTTC
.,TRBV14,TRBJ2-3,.,CASSQDPVGRQYF,TGTGCCAGCAGCCAAGACCCGGTCGGTAGGCAGTATTTT
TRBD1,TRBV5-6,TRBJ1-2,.,CASSWQGVSYGYTF,TGTGCCAGCAGCTGGCAGGGGGTGAGCTATGGCTACACCTTC
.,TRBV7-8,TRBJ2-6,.,CASSLERVNVLTF,TGTGCCAGCAGCTTAGAACGGGTCAACGTCCTGACTTTC
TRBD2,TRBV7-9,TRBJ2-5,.,CASNLAGAGETQYF,TGTGCCAGCAATTTAGCGGGGGCGGGTGAGACCCAGTACTTC
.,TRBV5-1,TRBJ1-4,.,CASSLGQAFANEKLFF,TGCGCCAGCAGCTTGGGACAGGCGTTTGCTAATGAAAAACTGTTTTTT
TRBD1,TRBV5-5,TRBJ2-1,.,CASSLGGGGYNEQFF,TGTGCCAGCAGCTTGGGAGGGGGCGGTTACAATGAGCAGTTCTTC
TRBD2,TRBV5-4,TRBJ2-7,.,CASSPGRDPYEQYF,TGTGCCAGCAGTCCCGGGAGGGACCCCTACGAGCAGTACTTC
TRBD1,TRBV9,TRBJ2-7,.,CASSSYGTGSEQYF,TGTGCCAGCAGCTCTTACGGGACAGGGTCCGAGCAGTACTTC
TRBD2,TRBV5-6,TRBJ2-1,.,CASSRGRGAGNEQFF,TGTGCCAGCAGCCGCGGGCGGGGGGCCGGCAATGAGCAGTTCTTC
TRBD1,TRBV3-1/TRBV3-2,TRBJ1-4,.,CASSLQPQGANEKLFF,TGTGCCAGCAGCCTACAACCACAGGGGGCTAATGAAAAACTGTTTTTT
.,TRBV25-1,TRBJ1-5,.,CASSQDGKGAQHF,TGTGCCAGCAGTCAGGACGGGAAGGGAGCCCAGCATTTT
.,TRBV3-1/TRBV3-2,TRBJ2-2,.,CASSPDPGGNTGELFF,TGTGCCAGCAGCCCCGACCCGGGGGGCAACACCGGGGAGCTGTTTTTT
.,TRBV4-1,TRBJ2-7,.,CASSQDPPGLYEQYF,TGCGCCAGCAGCCAAGATCCCCCAGGGTTGTACGAGCAGTACTTC
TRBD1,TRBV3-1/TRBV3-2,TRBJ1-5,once,CASSQGDRGIGQPQHF,TGTGCCAGCAGCCAGGGGGACAGGGGGATCGGTCAGCCCCAGCATTTT
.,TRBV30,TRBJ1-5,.,CAWSSPNQPQHF,TGTGCCTGGAGTTCTCCTAATCAGCCCCAGCATTTT
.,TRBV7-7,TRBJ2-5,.,CASSALGEQETQYF,TGTGCCAGCAGCGCTCTCGGGGAACAAGAGACCCAGTACTTC
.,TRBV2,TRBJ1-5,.,CASSEGTVSNQPQHF,TGTGCCAGCAGTGAAGGGACAGTTAGCAATCAGCCCCAGCATTTT
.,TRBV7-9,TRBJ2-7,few,CASSLGPGSYEQYF,TGTGCCAGCAGCTTAGGGCCAGGGTCCTACGAGCAGTACTTC
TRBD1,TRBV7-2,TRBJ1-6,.,CASSADREASPLHF,TGTGCCAGCAGCGCCGACAGGGAGGCCTCACCCCTCCACTTT
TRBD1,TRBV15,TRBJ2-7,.,CATSRVWTGISYEQYF,TGTGCCACCAGCAGAGTTTGGACAGGGATCTCCTACGAGCAGTACTTC
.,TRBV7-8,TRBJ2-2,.,CASSLRRGANTGELFF,TGTGCCAGCAGCTTAAGGAGGGGAGCGAACACCGGGGAGCTGTTTTTT
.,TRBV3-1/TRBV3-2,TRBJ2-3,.,CASSQGGLTDTQYF,TGTGCCAGCAGCCAAGGAGGGCTCACAGATACGCAGTATTTT
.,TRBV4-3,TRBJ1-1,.,CASSQTDGYTEAFF,TGCGCCAGCAGCCAAACAGACGGATACACTGAAGCTTTCTTT